The rows below give T cell receptor beta chains drawn from one sample of a study of cytomegalovirus exposure and HLA in healthy donors. Profiled with immunoSEQ multiplex PCR; TCRdb holds only in-frame clones, not every one. Of some 120,000 clones in the sample, just under 80% are singletons; the top ten hold roughly 5%. Sequences were obtained from PBMCs. These receptors originate from a man under 40 in good health and CMV-seronegative. CDR3s include the opening cysteine and the closing phenylalanine or tryptophan. D genes are given only for firm matches. Some rows have no size entry. The others give once, few or many, or a class for an expanded clone.

abundance	d_gene	v_gene	j_gene	CDR3aa	CDR3nt
NA	TRBD1	TRBV5-1	TRBJ1-2	CASSLSRGDYGYTF	TGCGCCAGCAGCTTGAGCAGGGGGGACTATGGCTACACCTTC
NA	TRBD2	TRBV30	TRBJ2-7	CAWSVGAGAYEQYF	TGTGCCTGGAGTGTTGGGGCGGGAGCCTACGAGCAGTACTTC
NA	NA	TRBV5-1	TRBJ1-2	CASRVGEYGYTF	TGCGCCAGCAGGGTGGGAGAGTATGGCTACACCTTC
few	NA	TRBV11-2	TRBJ2-5	CASSRHGETQYF	TGTGCCAGCAGCAGACATGGAGAGACCCAGTACTTC
NA	NA	TRBV2	TRBJ1-2	CASSLRGAGYGYTF	TGTGCCAGCAGTCTCCGAGGTGCGGGCTATGGCTACACCTTC
NA	TRBD1	TRBV18	TRBJ1-1	CASSPPPTPGGRIPEAFF	TGTGCCAGCTCACCACCGCCTACACCAGGGGGGCGTATCCCTGAAGCTTTCTTT
NA	NA	TRBV7-8	TRBJ2-2	CASSLGGANTGELFF	TGTGCCAGCAGCTTAGGCGGGGCGAACACCGGGGAGCTGTTTTTT
NA	TRBD1	TRBV7-6	TRBJ2-7	CASSLGPGGSYEQYF	TGTGCCAGCAGCTTAGGCCCAGGGGGCTCCTACGAGCAGTACTTC
NA	NA	TRBV4-3	TRBJ1-6	CASSQDRAGGFPLHF	TGCGCCAGCAGCCAAGATCGGGCGGGGGGTTTTCCCCTCCACTTT
once	NA	TRBV6-1	TRBJ2-7	CASSDGSDVQAAHEQYF	TGTGCCAGCAGTGACGGGTCCGATGTACAGGCAGCGCACGAGCAGTACTTC
NA	TRBD2	TRBV5-4	TRBJ2-1	CASSLAWTSGNNEQFF	TGTGCCAGCAGCTTGGCTTGGACTAGCGGGAACAATGAGCAGTTCTTC
few	NA	TRBV27	TRBJ2-7	CASSSGGYEQYF	TGTGCCAGCAGTTCCGGGGGTTACGAGCAGTACTTC
NA	NA	TRBV6-4	TRBJ2-3	CATRQKASADTQYF	TGTGCCACCCGACAGAAAGCGTCGGCAGATACGCAGTATTTT
few	NA	TRBV4-3	TRBJ1-2	CASSQVIEGHGYTF	TGCGCCAGCAGCCAAGTTATCGAGGGCCATGGCTACACCTTC